Listed here are 22 T cell receptor beta chains from one sample, sequenced in a study of T cell responses to AZD1222 COVID-19 vaccine. The table came from immunoSEQ multiplex PCR; TCRdb's copy has only in-frame clones and leaves some out. The table lists 130,000 or so clones, approximately 90% of them singletons, with roughly 4% in the top ten. Source: peripheral blood, taken 28 days after the second AZD1222 dose. The receptors derive from an adult who received the AZD1222 COVID-19 vaccine.

J is TRBJ2-7 and V is TRBV24-1; D is ambiguous. The ends were cut back, 2 bases at V and 2 bases at J, with 12 bases in the middle. CDR1 and CDR2 (germline): KGHDR, SFDVKD. The CDR3 contains 15 residues. The DNA for the CDR3 is TGTGCCACCAGTGATTCCCGACGGTACGCCTACGAGCAGTACTTC. Protein: CATSDSRRYAYEQYF.

This clone was counted once. The V and J genes are TRBV20-1 and TRBJ2-7; D might be TRBD2 (5 bases). The CDR3 length is 11 residues. Trimming cost V 2 bases and J 4 bases, with 6 bases left between them. The germline V gene has CDR1 DFQATT and CDR2 SNEGSKA (reference sequence). This CDR3 is CSARLAYEQYF. Written as DNA, the CDR3 is TGCAGTGCTAGACTAGCATACGAGCAGTACTTC.

The sample holds one count of this clone. The V and J genes are TRBV6-5 and TRBJ1-2; D is undetermined. Trimming shortened V by 4 bases and J by 2 bases, and 8 bases separated the two germline ends. Germline V gene lookup returns CDR1 MNHEY and CDR2 SVGAGI. The CDR3 covers 13 residues. DNA for the CDR3: TGTGCCAGCAGTTCCTATTCGAACTATGGCTACACCTTC. Protein product: CASSSYSNYGYTF.

CDR3 DNA sequence: TGTGCCAGCAGATCGGACAGGGCAAGCACCGGGGAGCTGTTTTTT. Protein: CASRSDRASTGELFF. This chain joins TRBV7-3 and TRBJ2-2; TRBD1 matches 8 bases. CDR1 and CDR2 (germline): SGHTA, FQGTGA. The CDR3 is made up of 15 amino acids. With V trimmed by 6 bases and J by 4 bases, 7 bases remained unmatched.

J is TRBJ1-2 and V is TRBV7-2; D gene ambiguous. Looked up from germline, CDR1 is SGHTA and CDR2 is FQGNSA. V was pared by 5 bases and J by 11 bases, with 15 bases between. This CDR3 spans 12 amino acids. The CDR3 here is CASSPDLGRYTF. As DNA, the CDR3 is TGTGCCAGCAGCCCTGATCTAGGGCGTTACACCTTC.

The chain employs TRBV20-1 and TRBJ1-6; weak D call: TRBD1 (6 bases). Trimming took off 3 bases at V and 7 bases at J, with 19 bases between the two ends. Germline CDR1 and CDR2: DFQATT and SNEGSKA (reference sequence). The CDR3 runs to 16 residues. CDR3 loop: CSASGGADSKNSPLHF. CDR3 nucleotide sequence: TGCAGTGCTAGTGGGGGGGCGGACAGCAAGAATTCACCCCTCCACTTT.

This clone has just one count. The CDR3 DNA is TGTGCCAGCACCCAGCCTGCAGGGGGAGCTGAAGCTTTCTTT. Its protein product is CASTQPAGGAEAFF. The chain recombines TRBV28 with TRBJ1-1, with 7 nucleotides matching TRBD1. V lost 7 bases and J lost 6; bases outside the gene matches: 11. This CDR3 spans 14 amino acids. Germline V gene data show CDR1 as MDHEN and CDR2 as SYDVKM.

The CDR3: CASSRLPGQGHEQYF. Written as DNA, the CDR3 is TGCGCCAGCAGCAGATTGCCGGGACAGGGACACGAGCAGTACTTC. V gene TRBV5-1 combines with J gene TRBJ2-7; the match to TRBD1 covers 9 bases. The CDR3 covers 15 residues. Losses at the gene ends were 4 bases for V and 5 bases for J; bases not matched to a gene: 10. Germline V lookup: CDR1 SGHRS, CDR2 YFSETQ.

This sequence joins TRBV21-1 and TRBJ2-5; the table names TRBD2, a call not compared with the DNA. TRBV21-1 is deemed a pseudogene. This CDR3 contains 16 residues. The CDR3 DNA sequence: TGTAGCCAGCAAAGGGGTACTAGCGGGAGAGGAGAGACCCAGTACTTC. Translation: CSQQRGTSGRGETQYF.

The chain employs TRBV19 and TRBJ1-4, with D maybe TRBD1 (6 bases). This CDR3 is built from 17 residues. V was shortened by 3 bases and J by 3 bases, with 17 bases between the two germline ends. The V gene's germline CDR1 is LNHDA and CDR2 SQIVND (reference sequence). CDR3 region: CASSMPGHLEPNEKLFF. In DNA form, the CDR3 reads TGTGCCAGTAGTATGCCGGGACACCTAGAACCTAATGAAAAACTGTTTTTT.

The chain is built from TRBV10-1 and TRBJ1-1, with unresolved D. The V end lost 8 bases, the J end lost 4 bases, and 23 bases lay between the germline ends. Germline CDR1 reads WNHNN; CDR2 reads SYGVQD (reference sequence). This CDR3 contains 16 residues. The CDR3 protein is CASFLPTPRGGTEAFF. CDR3 coding DNA: TGCGCCAGCTTCCTACCGACCCCCCGTGGAGGCACTGAAGCTTTCTTT.

The J gene is TRBJ2-3, the V gene TRBV7-2, with 9 positions matching TRBD2. J gave up 4 bases and V 3 bases, and 2 bases lay outside the gene matches. CDR3 size: 14 residues. Germline CDR1 and CDR2: SGHTA and FQGNSA. This CDR3 is CASSFAGGADTQYF. In DNA form, the CDR3 reads TGTGCCAGCAGCTTCGCGGGGGGGGCAGATACGCAGTATTTT.

This chain links TRBV20-1 with TRBJ1-4, with D perhaps TRBD1 (5 bases). This CDR3 region has 11 residues. V was cut by 6 bases and J by 10 bases, with 12 bases left in between. CDR1 is DFQATT, CDR2 SNEGSKA, per germline (reference sequence). Written as DNA, the CDR3 is TGCAGTGCCAGGGCGGGCGGAAAACTGTTTTTT. It codes for CSARAGGKLFF.

The chain carries TRBV27 and TRBJ2-1; TRBD2 is a possible D gene (6 bases). Germline CDR1 and CDR2: MNHEY and SMNVEV (reference sequence). Deletions cut 3 bases from V and 0 bases from J, with 12 bases between. The CDR3 totals 16 residues. Here the CDR3 reads CASSLGLASSYNEQFF. CDR3 bases: TGTGCCAGCAGTTTGGGTCTAGCGAGCTCCTACAATGAGCAGTTCTTC.

The chain joins TRBV19 to TRBJ2-1; D gene ambiguous. Germline V gene data show CDR1 as LNHDA and CDR2 as SQIVND (reference sequence). The CDR3 consists of 11 residues. With 7 bases removed from V and 7 bases from J, the gap between germline ends came to 8 bases. In DNA, the CDR3 is TGTGCCAGTACCCATGGGAATGAGCAGTTCTTC. As protein: CASTHGNEQFF.

The V call is TRBV19, the J call TRBJ2-2; D not resolved. Looked up from germline, CDR1 is LNHDA and CDR2 is SQIVND (reference sequence). There are 15 residues in the CDR3. V lost 6 bases, J lost 2 bases, and 13 bases lay in between. The DNA for the CDR3 is TGTGCCAGTAGCCTCATGGCGGCTAACACCGGGGAGCTGTTTTTT. It specifies CASSLMAANTGELFF.

The rearrangement joins TRBV3-1 (or the pseudogene TRBV3-2) to TRBJ1-4; the D is unclear. The CDR3 loop spans 14 amino acids. CDR1 and CDR2 (germline): LGHDT, YNNKEL (reference sequence). The ends were cut back, 3 bases at V and 3 bases at J, with 8 bases in the middle. CDR3 loop: CASSQDYSNEKLFF. In nucleotides, the CDR3 is TGTGCCAGCAGCCAGGACTACTCTAATGAAAAACTGTTTTTT.

V and J are TRBV4-3 and TRBJ1-6, with 7 nucleotides matching TRBD1. V shed 2 bases and J 2 bases; nucleotides not matched to a gene: 6. The CDR3 spans 17 residues. Germline V gene lookup returns CDR1 LGHNA and CDR2 YSLEER. The CDR3 nucleotides read TGCGCCAGCAGCCAACAGTGGGACAGCACCTATAATTCACCCCTCCACTTT. It translates to CASSQQWDSTYNSPLHF.

The rearrangement links TRBV19 to TRBJ1-2; D remains ambiguous. The CDR3 runs 14 residues. The V end was cut by 0 bases, the J end by 4 bases, with 9 bases between. CDR1 and CDR2 from the germline V gene are LNHDA and SQIVND (reference sequence). The CDR3 here is CASSIDPDVYGYTF. CDR3 coding DNA: TGTGCCAGTAGTATAGATCCAGATGTCTATGGCTACACCTTC.

The genes are TRBV6-6 and TRBJ1-5, with TRBD1 identical over 7 bases. The ends lost 2 bases at V and 7 bases at J; junction bases unmatched: 2. Germline values: CDR1 MNHNY, CDR2 SVGAGI (reference sequence). CDR3 length: 13 amino acids. CDR3: CASSYRGHQPQHF. The CDR3 coding sequence is TGTGCCAGCAGTTACAGGGGGCACCAGCCCCAGCATTTT.

The chain has TRBV6-5 and TRBJ2-1, with D possibly TRBD2 on 6 matching bases. With 0 bases removed from V and 5 bases from J, the gap between germline ends came to 8 bases. CDR1 is MNHEY, CDR2 SVGAGI, per germline. This CDR3 is built from 14 residues. The CDR3 DNA is TGTGCCAGCAGTTACTCGGAGGGGAACAATGAGCAGTTCTTC. This translates into CASSYSEGNNEQFF.

The V gene is TRBV9, the J gene TRBJ2-1; 8 bases fit TRBD1. This CDR3 has 20 amino acids. CDR1 is SGDLS, CDR2 YYNGEE, per germline. After removal of 0 bases from V and 5 bases from J, the junction contained 19 bases not matched to a gene. The CDR3 protein is CASSVDTGINPGGHHNEQFF. CDR3 nucleotides: TGTGCCAGCAGCGTAGACACAGGCATAAACCCAGGGGGCCACCACAATGAGCAGTTCTTC.